Below, one TCR beta chain is given with its context. Its antigen specificity is not known. There are no base qualities to consult, and no much larger clone falls within one base. Systemically healthy Caucasian individuals from Russia, 35 to 50 in total and aged roughly 6 to 100 years, were included as donors. Approximately 9.3 milliliters of peripheral blood were collected from each donor into EDTA-treated Vacutainer tubes. Ficoll-Paque density-gradient centrifugation was used to isolate PBMCs, with at least 6.5 million per sample. Total RNA was extracted from PBMCs with Trizol reagent, with at least 6 micrograms obtained per sample. For every donor, flow cytometry on a PBMC aliquot measured the percentage of naive CD45RAhigh/CD27high T cells. The data stem from a study of blood T cells in healthy people across ages (dated by TCRdb to the mid-2010s). In terms of the full investigation: In model experiments, template switching captured roughly one uniquely barcoded TCR beta cDNA molecule for every two T cells. Using deep sequencing normalized with unique cDNA molecular identifiers, the study measured how TCR beta repertoire diversity changes with age. Four age groups were formed from the donors: young (average about 16 years), middle-aged (approximately 41), aged (approximately 60) and long-lived (approximately 80). To avoid experimental bias, donors of different ages were distributed randomly across sequencing lanes. Two additional independent replicas of 1 million unique cDNA reads from the same blood draw were analyzed for two donors (one aged 18 to 30 and one aged 80 or older). The paper as a whole reports these results and caveats: Because donor CMV infection status was unknown, age-related changes in expanded clonotypes were potentially confounded. Compared with the aged group, the long-lived group had more naive CD4+ T cells, fewer expanded clones and increased TCR diversity, a pattern suggesting age selection. Total diversity estimates from one million sequenced T cells were considered lower bounds and underestimates. Observed TCR beta diversity per million T cells fell roughly linearly with age, and a significant reduction was already apparent by age around 36. There was a strong correlation between observed TCR beta diversity and the percentage of naive T cells measured by flow cytometry. Since profiling was done on bulk unsorted PBMCs, naive and antigen-experienced compartments could not be conclusively compared.

The CDR3 has 17 amino acids, counting the end cysteine and phenylalanine. The entry retains the CDR3 DNA only, 51 bases that are in frame from base 1. V is pruned by 0 bases and J by 7 bases, leaving 7 bases of the junction without a gene match. Per the germline V gene, SGHAT is the CDR1 and FQNNGV is the CDR2. Library preparation used 5' RACE. Sequencing was carried out with an Illumina HiSeq 2500. A second about 7 to 11 cycle PCR used a sample-barcoded 5' primer and a J-beta primer mix. A template-switch 5' adaptor carrying 12 random nucleotides introduced a unique molecular identifier onto each TCR beta cDNA molecule. At least 2.5 million CDR3-containing paired-end reads were obtained from each sample. First-strand cDNA synthesis was performed from all RNA using the Mint cDNA synthesis kit, with priming by a TRBC-specific oligonucleotide. After uracil-DNA glycosylase treatment, a first 18-cycle PCR used universal primers M1SS and BC2_uni_R on all cDNA. The source study handled its data this way. For normalization, 1 million high-quality reads, each with a distinct molecular identifier, were randomly selected from each sample. Instead of being binned into consensus sequences, reads that shared molecular identifiers were thrown out. MiTCR, set to a Q25 quality threshold and the strictest error-elimination algorithm, was used for CDR3 identification, clonotype clustering and error correction. Lower-bound total TCR beta diversity was estimated with a nonparametric unseen species model using Euler transformation. The public reads were quality trimmed at Q25 with fastp and then assembled into clones with MiXCR by TCRdb, keeping productive beta chains. One record per CDR3 amino acid sequence lists the most common genes and DNA. For this entry, the V and J calls and clone size follow TCRdb and not the study's own pipeline. This sample is represented by more than 500,000 distinct CDR3 sequences; approximately 30% of them were singletons. Less than 20% of the sample is in the top ten clones.

Sequencing was carried out using blood. Recombination linked TRBV11-2 to TRBJ2-1, and TRBD2 aligns with 12 junction nucleotides. The sequence came from a woman between 70 and 85 years old in good health. The base sequence is TGTGCCAGCAGCTTAGACCTGACTAGCGGGAGAGTAAATGAGCAGTTCTTC. This gives the protein CASSLDLTSGRVNEQFF.